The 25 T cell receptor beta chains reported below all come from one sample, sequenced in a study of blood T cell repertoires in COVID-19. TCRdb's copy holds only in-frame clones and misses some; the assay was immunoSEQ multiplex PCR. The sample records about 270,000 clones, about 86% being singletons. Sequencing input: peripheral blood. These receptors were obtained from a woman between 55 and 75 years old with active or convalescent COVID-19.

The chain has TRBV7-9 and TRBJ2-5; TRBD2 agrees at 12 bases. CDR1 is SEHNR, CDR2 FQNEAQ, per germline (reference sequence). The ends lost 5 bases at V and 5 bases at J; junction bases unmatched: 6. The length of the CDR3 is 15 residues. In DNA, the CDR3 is TGTGCCAGCAGCCCTGGGACTAGCGGGTTTGAGACCCAGTACTTC. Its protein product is CASSPGTSGFETQYF.

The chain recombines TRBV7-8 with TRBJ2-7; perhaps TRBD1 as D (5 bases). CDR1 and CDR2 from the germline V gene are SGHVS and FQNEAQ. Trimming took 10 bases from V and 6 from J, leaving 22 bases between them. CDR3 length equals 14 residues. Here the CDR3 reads CATCSSRGRREQYF. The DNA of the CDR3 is TGTGCCACATGCTCAAGTAGGGGTAGGCGCGAGCAGTACTTC.

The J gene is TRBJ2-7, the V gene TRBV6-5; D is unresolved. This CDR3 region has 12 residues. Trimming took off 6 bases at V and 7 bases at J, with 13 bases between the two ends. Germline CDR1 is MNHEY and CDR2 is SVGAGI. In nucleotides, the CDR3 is TGTGCCAGCAGCAACAGTCTTGGGGAGCAGTACTTC. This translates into CASSNSLGEQYF.

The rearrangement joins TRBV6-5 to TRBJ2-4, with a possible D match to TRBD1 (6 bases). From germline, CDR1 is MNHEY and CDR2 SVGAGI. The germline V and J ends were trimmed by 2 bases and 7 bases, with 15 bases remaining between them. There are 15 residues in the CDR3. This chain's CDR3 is CASSYVSGAVNIQYF. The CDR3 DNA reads TGTGCCAGCAGTTACGTTTCAGGGGCCGTGAACATTCAGTACTTC.

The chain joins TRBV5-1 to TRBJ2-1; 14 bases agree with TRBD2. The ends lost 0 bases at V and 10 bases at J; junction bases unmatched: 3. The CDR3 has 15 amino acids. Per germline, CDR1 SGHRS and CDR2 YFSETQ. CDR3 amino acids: CASSLVTSGGVEQFF. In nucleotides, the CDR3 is TGCGCCAGCAGCTTGGTGACTAGCGGGGGGGTCGAGCAGTTCTTC.

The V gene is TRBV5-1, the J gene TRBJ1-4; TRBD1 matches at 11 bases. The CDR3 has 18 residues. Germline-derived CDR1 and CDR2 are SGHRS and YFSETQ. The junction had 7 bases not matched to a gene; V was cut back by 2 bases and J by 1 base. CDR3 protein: CASSFGTGGFGTNEKLFF. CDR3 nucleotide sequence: TGCGCCAGCAGCTTCGGGACAGGGGGATTTGGAACTAATGAAAAACTGTTTTTT.

CDR3 DNA sequence: TGCGCCAGCAGTCCAACAGGGTCCTATGGCTACACCTTC. Translated: CASSPTGSYGYTF. The chain recombines TRBV4-3 with TRBJ1-2; D is possibly TRBD1 (6 bases). This CDR3 spans 13 amino acids. The V end lost 6 bases, the J end lost 4 bases, and 12 bases lay between the germline ends. Germline assignment: CDR1 LGHNA and CDR2 YSLEER.

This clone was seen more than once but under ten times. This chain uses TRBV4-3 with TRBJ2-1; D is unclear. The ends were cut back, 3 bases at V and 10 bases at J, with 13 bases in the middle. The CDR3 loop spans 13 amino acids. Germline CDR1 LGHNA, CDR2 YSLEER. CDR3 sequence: CASSQEQWKEQFF. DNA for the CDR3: TGCGCCAGCAGCCAGGAACAGTGGAAGGAGCAGTTCTTC.

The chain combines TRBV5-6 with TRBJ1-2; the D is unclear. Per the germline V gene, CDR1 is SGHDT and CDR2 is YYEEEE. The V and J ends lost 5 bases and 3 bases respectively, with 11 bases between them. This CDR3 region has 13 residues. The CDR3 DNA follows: TGTGCCAGCAGAGACTGGAAGCACTATGGCTACACCTTC. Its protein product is CASRDWKHYGYTF.

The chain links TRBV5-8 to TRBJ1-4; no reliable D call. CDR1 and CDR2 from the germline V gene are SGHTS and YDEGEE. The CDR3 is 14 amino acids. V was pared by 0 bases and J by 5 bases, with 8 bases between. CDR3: CASSLAVWNEKLFF. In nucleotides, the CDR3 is TGTGCCAGCAGCTTGGCAGTCTGGAATGAAAAACTGTTTTTT.

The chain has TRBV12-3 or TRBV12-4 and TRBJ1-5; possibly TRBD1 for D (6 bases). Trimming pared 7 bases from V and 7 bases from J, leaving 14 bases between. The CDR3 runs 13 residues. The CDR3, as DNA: TGTGCCAGCAATACACAGGGTTGGCAGCCCCAGCATTTT. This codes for CASNTQGWQPQHF.

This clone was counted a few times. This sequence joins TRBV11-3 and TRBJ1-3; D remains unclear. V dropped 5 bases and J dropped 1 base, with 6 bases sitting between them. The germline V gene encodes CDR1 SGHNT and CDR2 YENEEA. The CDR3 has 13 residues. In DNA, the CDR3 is TGTGCCAGCAGCCCGGGGTCTGGAAACACCATATATTTT. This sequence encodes CASSPGSGNTIYF.

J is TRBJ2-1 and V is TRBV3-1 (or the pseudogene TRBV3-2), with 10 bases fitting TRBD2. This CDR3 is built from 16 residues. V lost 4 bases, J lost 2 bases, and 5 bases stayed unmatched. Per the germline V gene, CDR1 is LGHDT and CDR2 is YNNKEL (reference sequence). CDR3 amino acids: CASSPKSGGAYNEQFF. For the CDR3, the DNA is TGTGCCAGCAGCCCCAAAAGCGGGGGGGCCTACAATGAGCAGTTCTTC.

CDR3 amino acids: CASKDRGYANYGYTF. The CDR3 bases are TGTGCCAGCAAGGACAGGGGTTATGCTAACTATGGCTACACCTTC. V and J are TRBV7-2 and TRBJ1-2, with 9 bases identical to TRBD1. The V gene's germline CDR1 is SGHTA and CDR2 FQGNSA. Trimming removed 7 bases from V and 0 bases from J; junction bases left unmatched: 6. This CDR3 comprises 15 residues.

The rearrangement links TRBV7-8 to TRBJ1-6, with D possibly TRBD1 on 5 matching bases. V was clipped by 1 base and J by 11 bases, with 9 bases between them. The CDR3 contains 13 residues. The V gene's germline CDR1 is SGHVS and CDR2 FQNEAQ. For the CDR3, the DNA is TGTGCCAGCAGCTTAGAAAAGGGGACACCCCTCCACTTT. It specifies CASSLEKGTPLHF.

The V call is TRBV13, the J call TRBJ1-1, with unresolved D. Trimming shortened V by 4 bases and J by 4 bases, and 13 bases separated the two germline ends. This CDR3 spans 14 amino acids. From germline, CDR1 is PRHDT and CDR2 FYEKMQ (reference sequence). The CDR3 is CASSSNQAVTEAFF. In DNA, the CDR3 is TGTGCCAGCAGCTCCAACCAGGCTGTCACTGAAGCTTTCTTT.

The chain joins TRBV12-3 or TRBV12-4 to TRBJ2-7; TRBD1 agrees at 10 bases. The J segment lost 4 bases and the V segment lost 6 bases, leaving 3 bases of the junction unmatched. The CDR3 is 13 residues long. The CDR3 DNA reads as TGTGCCAGCAGCCCGGGACAGGGGTACGAGCAGTACTTC. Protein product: CASSPGQGYEQYF.

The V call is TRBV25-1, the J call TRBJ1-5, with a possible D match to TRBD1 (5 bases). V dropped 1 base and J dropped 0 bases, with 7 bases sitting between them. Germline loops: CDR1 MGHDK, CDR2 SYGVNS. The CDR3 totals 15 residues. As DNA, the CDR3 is TGTGCCAGCAGTGAATGGGGGGTTAGCAATCAGCCCCAGCATTTT. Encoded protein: CASSEWGVSNQPQHF.

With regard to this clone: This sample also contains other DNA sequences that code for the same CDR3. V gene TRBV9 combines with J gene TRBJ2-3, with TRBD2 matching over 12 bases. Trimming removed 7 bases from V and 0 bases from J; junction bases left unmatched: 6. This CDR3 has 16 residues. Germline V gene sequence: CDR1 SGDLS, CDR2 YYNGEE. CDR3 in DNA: TGTGCCAGCTCTCCCCTAGCGGGGGGGAGCACAGATACGCAGTATTTT. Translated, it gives CASSPLAGGSTDTQYF.

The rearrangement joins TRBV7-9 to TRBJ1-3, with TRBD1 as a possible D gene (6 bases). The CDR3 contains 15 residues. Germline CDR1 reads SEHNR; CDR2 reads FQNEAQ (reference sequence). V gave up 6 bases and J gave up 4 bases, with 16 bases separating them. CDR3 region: CASSRGGAEGNTIYF. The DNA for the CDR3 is TGTGCCAGCAGTCGGGGGGGCGCGGAAGGAAACACCATATATTTT. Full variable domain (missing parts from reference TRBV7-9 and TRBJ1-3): DTGVSQNPRHKITKRGQNVTFRCDPISEHNRLYWYRQTLGQGPEFLTYFQNEAQLEKSRLLSDRFSAERPKGSFSTLEIQRTEQGDSAMYLCASSRGGAEGNTIYFGEGSWLTVV.

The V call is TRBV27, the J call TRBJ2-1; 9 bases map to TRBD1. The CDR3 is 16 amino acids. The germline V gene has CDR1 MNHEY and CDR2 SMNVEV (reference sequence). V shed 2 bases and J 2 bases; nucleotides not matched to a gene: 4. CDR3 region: CASSLRTGAAYNEQFF. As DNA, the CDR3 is TGTGCCAGCAGTTTAAGGACAGGGGCAGCCTACAATGAGCAGTTCTTC.

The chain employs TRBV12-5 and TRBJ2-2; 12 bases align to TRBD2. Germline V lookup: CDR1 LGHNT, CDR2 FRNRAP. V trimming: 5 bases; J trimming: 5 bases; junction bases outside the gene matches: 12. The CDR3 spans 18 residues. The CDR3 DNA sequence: TGTGCTAGTGGTCGCCCTACGCTAGCGGGGGGGATGACCGGGGAGCTGTTTTTT. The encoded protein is CASGRPTLAGGMTGELFF.

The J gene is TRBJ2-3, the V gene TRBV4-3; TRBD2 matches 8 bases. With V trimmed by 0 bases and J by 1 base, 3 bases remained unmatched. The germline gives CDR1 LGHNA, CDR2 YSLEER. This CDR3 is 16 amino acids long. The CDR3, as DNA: TGCGCCAGCAGCCAAGAGCCAGCGGGGGGCACAGATACGCAGTATTTT. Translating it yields CASSQEPAGGTDTQYF.

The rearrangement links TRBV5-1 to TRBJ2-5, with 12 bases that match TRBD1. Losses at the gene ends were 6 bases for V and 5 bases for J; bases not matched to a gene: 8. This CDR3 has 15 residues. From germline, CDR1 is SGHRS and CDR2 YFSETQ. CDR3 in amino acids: CASNQGQGAFETQYF. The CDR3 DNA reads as TGCGCCAGCAACCAGGGACAGGGGGCTTTCGAGACCCAGTACTTC.

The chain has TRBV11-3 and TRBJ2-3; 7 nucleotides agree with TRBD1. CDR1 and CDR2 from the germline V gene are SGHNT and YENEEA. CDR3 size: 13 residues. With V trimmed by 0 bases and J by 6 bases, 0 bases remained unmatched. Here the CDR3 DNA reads TGTGCCAGCAGCTTAGACAGGGGGGATACGCAGTATTTT. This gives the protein CASSLDRGDTQYF.